A selection of T cell receptor beta chains follows, all from one sample in a study of sequential checkpoint blockade in melanoma. The method was immunoSEQ multiplex PCR; TCRdb's version includes in-frame clones alone and lacks a portion of them. The sample contains 1,300 or so clones, over 60% of which appear only once. The source material was CD8+ T cells sorted from blood (inferred from file names), sampled from a patient given nivolumab and ipilimumab in sequence. The source of these receptors is a human donor with melanoma. The CDR3 runs from the conserved cysteine through the conserved F or W. Fields, in order: D gene, clone size, J gene, V gene, CDR3 protein, CDR3 DNA. The D gene is left open where the match is weak. Part of the rows lack a size; the others show once, few, many or a class for expanded clones.

D: TRBD2
size: -
J: TRBJ2-7
V: TRBV15
CDR3: CATSSSGRAYEQYF
DNA: TGTGCCACCAGCTCTAGCGGGAGGGCCTACGAGCAGTACTTC

D: -
size: few
J: TRBJ2-7
V: TRBV5-6
CDR3: CASSFQVSSYEQYF
DNA: TGTGCCAGCAGCTTCCAGGTTAGCTCCTACGAGCAGTACTTC

D: -
size: -
J: TRBJ1-5
V: TRBV30
CDR3: CAWSGGWVFRNQPQHF
DNA: TGTGCCTGGAGTGGAGGGTGGGTATTTCGCAATCAGCCCCAGCATTTT

D: TRBD1
size: -
J: TRBJ1-1
V: TRBV27
CDR3: CASSLAGGTTEAFF
DNA: TGTGCCAGCAGTTTAGCAGGGGGGACCACTGAAGCTTTCTTT

D: -
size: -
J: TRBJ2-7
V: TRBV27
CDR3: CASSHTQVLAPYEQYF
DNA: TGTGCCAGCTCCCATACACAGGTCCTAGCGCCCTACGAGCAGTACTTC

D: -
size: -
J: TRBJ2-7
V: TRBV6-4
CDR3: CAKTDGGGPYEQYF
DNA: TGTGCCAAGACAGACGGGGGAGGCCCCTACGAGCAGTACTTC

D: -
size: few
J: TRBJ2-7
V: TRBV11-1
CDR3: CASSLSGDHLTYEQYF
DNA: TGTGCCAGCAGCTTATCAGGGGACCACCTAACCTACGAGCAGTACTTC

D: TRBD1
size: -
J: TRBJ1-1
V: TRBV6-6
CDR3: CASSRDSVNTEAFF
DNA: TGTGCCAGCAGTAGGGACAGTGTGAACACTGAAGCTTTCTTT

D: -
size: few
J: TRBJ1-1
V: TRBV30
CDR3: CAWSVLGPTEAFF
DNA: TGTGCCTGGAGTGTACTAGGGCCCACTGAAGCTTTCTTT

D: TRBD1
size: once
J: TRBJ2-7
V: TRBV10-2
CDR3: CASSGTGGFEQYF
DNA: TGCGCCAGCAGCGGGACAGGGGGATTCGAGCAGTACTTC

D: -
size: -
J: TRBJ1-3
V: TRBV4-3
CDR3: CASSQDRNMGGTIYF
DNA: TGCGCCAGCAGCCAAGATCGCAATATGGGAGGCACCATATATTTT

D: -
size: -
J: TRBJ2-6
V: TRBV6-7
CDR3: CASSFMQRSRANVLTF
DNA: TGTGCCAGCAGTTTCATGCAGCGTAGTCGGGCCAACGTCCTGACTTTC

D: TRBD2
size: -
J: TRBJ2-7
V: TRBV28
CDR3: CASSLGTSGREQYF
DNA: TGTGCCAGCAGCCTCGGGACTAGCGGGAGAGAGCAGTACTTC

D: TRBD2
size: -
J: TRBJ2-7
V: TRBV7-8
CDR3: CASSSWEGTYEQYF
DNA: TGTGCCAGCAGTTCCTGGGAGGGGACCTACGAGCAGTACTTC

D: TRBD2
size: -
J: TRBJ2-7
V: TRBV28
CDR3: CASSFQRELYEQYF
DNA: TGTGCCAGCAGTTTCCAGCGGGAGCTCTACGAGCAGTACTTC

D: TRBD2
size: -
J: TRBJ2-7
V: TRBV5-1
CDR3: CASSQERDYEQYF
DNA: TGCGCCAGCAGCCAGGAGCGGGATTACGAGCAGTACTTC

D: -
size: few
J: TRBJ1-5
V: TRBV27
CDR3: CASSLFLSQPQHF
DNA: TGTGCCAGCAGTTTATTTTTATCTCAGCCCCAGCATTTT

D: -
size: few
J: TRBJ2-7
V: TRBV27
CDR3: CASRLSEISYEQYF
DNA: TGTGCCAGCCGGCTTAGCGAGATCTCCTACGAGCAGTACTTC

D: TRBD1
size: -
J: TRBJ2-7
V: TRBV5-4
CDR3: CASSLETGASYEQYF
DNA: TGTGCCAGCAGCTTGGAAACAGGGGCGTCCTACGAGCAGTACTTC

D: -
size: -
J: TRBJ1-2
V: TRBV27
CDR3: CASSLSVGGGYTF
DNA: TGTGCCAGCAGTTTATCGGTAGGGGGTGGCTACACCTTC

D: TRBD1
size: few
J: TRBJ2-7
V: TRBV18
CDR3: CASSPPDRGEQYF
DNA: TGTGCCAGCTCACCGCCTGACAGGGGCGAGCAGTACTTC

D: -
size: few
J: TRBJ1-1
V: TRBV5-5
CDR3: CASSVDIVNTEAFF
DNA: TGTGCCAGCAGCGTAGACATAGTGAACACTGAAGCTTTCTTT

D: -
size: few
J: TRBJ1-1
V: TRBV19
CDR3: CASSTTLNTEAFF
DNA: TGTGCCAGTAGTACCACACTGAACACTGAAGCTTTCTTT

D: -
size: -
J: TRBJ2-7
V: TRBV18
CDR3: CASSPPAVREQYF
DNA: TGTGCCAGCTCACCACCGGCGGTGAGAGAGCAGTACTTC

D: TRBD1
size: -
J: TRBJ2-7
V: TRBV6-5
CDR3: CASDRGPYEQYF
DNA: TGTGCCAGCGACAGGGGACCCTACGAGCAGTACTTC

D: -
size: -
J: TRBJ2-7
V: TRBV30
CDR3: CAWSYSLGSFFEQYF
DNA: TGTGCCTGGAGTTACTCTTTAGGGAGCTTTTTCGAGCAGTACTTC

D: TRBD1
size: -
J: TRBJ2-7
V: TRBV5-1
CDR3: CASSWVGQGAQYF
DNA: TGCGCCAGCAGCTGGGTAGGACAGGGGGCCCAGTACTTC

D: TRBD1
size: -
J: TRBJ2-7
V: TRBV11-2
CDR3: CASSTPGGEGYEQYF
DNA: TGTGCCAGCAGCACCCCAGGGGGCGAGGGCTACGAGCAGTACTTC

D: -
size: -
J: TRBJ1-2
V: TRBV27
CDR3: CASSLSGQAYGYTF
DNA: TGTGCCAGCAGTTTATCGGGACAAGCTTATGGCTACACCTTC

D: -
size: -
J: TRBJ1-3
V: TRBV2
CDR3: CASSGWEGYTIYF
DNA: TGTGCCAGCAGCGGTTGGGAGGGATACACCATATATTTT

D: -
size: -
J: TRBJ1-4
V: TRBV19
CDR3: CASSPRGASGEKLFF
DNA: TGTGCCAGTAGTCCTCGGGGGGCATCGGGGGAAAAACTGTTTTTT

D: -
size: -
J: TRBJ1-1
V: TRBV9
CDR3: CASSVDVTSEAFF
DNA: TGTGCCAGCAGCGTAGATGTGACTTCTGAAGCTTTCTTT

D: TRBD1
size: -
J: TRBJ1-2
V: TRBV27
CDR3: CASSSPSGGDGYTF
DNA: TGTGCCAGCAGTTCCCCGTCAGGGGGTGACGGCTACACCTTC

D: -
size: few
J: TRBJ1-2
V: TRBV5-1
CDR3: CASSREEDRYGYTF
DNA: TGCGCCAGCAGCCGTGAGGAGGATCGCTATGGCTACACCTTC

D: TRBD2
size: -
J: TRBJ2-3
V: TRBV28
CDR3: CASSPSVGRAILDTQYF
DNA: TGTGCCAGCAGTCCCTCTGTCGGGAGGGCCATATTAGATACGCAGTATTTT

D: TRBD1
size: -
J: TRBJ1-5
V: TRBV28
CDR3: CASSLGAGTGGFQPQHF
DNA: TGTGCCAGCAGTTTGGGGGCCGGGACAGGGGGTTTTCAGCCCCAGCATTTT

D: -
size: -
J: TRBJ1-2
V: TRBV28
CDR3: CASSFLAARYGYTF
DNA: TGTGCCAGCAGTTTCCTGGCGGCGAGGTATGGCTACACCTTC

D: TRBD1
size: -
J: TRBJ2-3
V: TRBV25-1
CDR3: CASARGDTQYF
DNA: TGTGCCAGCGCCAGGGGGGATACGCAGTATTTT

D: TRBD1
size: -
J: TRBJ2-7
V: TRBV15
CDR3: CATSRAAGPRTGGNHEQYF
DNA: TGTGCCACCAGCAGAGCCGCTGGCCCCCGGACAGGGGGAAACCACGAGCAGTACTTC

D: TRBD1
size: -
J: TRBJ2-7
V: TRBV5-4
CDR3: CASSSPGQGYYEQYF
DNA: TGTGCCAGCAGCTCCCCGGGACAGGGTTACTACGAGCAGTACTTC

D: -
size: -
J: TRBJ1-2
V: TRBV27
CDR3: CASSLGGYSGYTF
DNA: TGTGCCAGCAGTTTGGGGGGGTACAGTGGCTACACCTTC

D: -
size: -
J: TRBJ2-7
V: TRBV2
CDR3: CASSGQTENYEQYF
DNA: TGTGCCAGCAGTGGACAGACCGAAAACTACGAGCAGTACTTC

D: -
size: few
J: TRBJ2-7
V: TRBV25-1
CDR3: CASAAGAYEQYF
DNA: TGTGCCAGCGCCGCAGGGGCCTACGAGCAGTACTTC

D: TRBD2
size: few
J: TRBJ2-3
V: TRBV19
CDR3: CASSLAGGSQFQYF
DNA: TGTGCCAGCTCACTAGCGGGAGGTTCGCAGTTCCAGTATTTT

D: TRBD1
size: -
J: TRBJ1-5
V: TRBV6-5
CDR3: CASSTTGGEQPQHF
DNA: TGTGCCAGCAGTACGACAGGGGGAGAACAGCCCCAGCATTTT

D: -
size: -
J: TRBJ1-1
V: TRBV5-6
CDR3: CASRSRGVGAEAFF
DNA: TGTGCCAGCAGGTCCCGGGGGGTGGGGGCTGAAGCTTTCTTT

D: TRBD1
size: -
J: TRBJ2-7
V: TRBV2
CDR3: CASSGVQGDNEQYF
DNA: TGTGCCAGCAGCGGAGTACAGGGGGACAACGAGCAGTACTTC

D: -
size: -
J: TRBJ1-3
V: TRBV28
CDR3: CASSLRQIIPGNTIYF
DNA: TGTGCCAGCAGTCTGAGACAGATTATCCCTGGAAACACCATATATTTT

D: -
size: -
J: TRBJ1-1
V: TRBV19
CDR3: CASSMYPGLTEAFF
DNA: TGTGCCAGTAGTATGTACCCGGGACTCACTGAAGCTTTCTTT

D: TRBD2
size: -
J: TRBJ2-6
V: TRBV7-9
CDR3: CASSSYSGGSGANVLTF
DNA: TGTGCCAGCAGCTCCTACAGCGGGGGCTCTGGGGCCAACGTCCTGACTTTC

D: TRBD1
size: few
J: TRBJ2-7
V: TRBV5-6
CDR3: CASSLPGGYEQYF
DNA: TGTGCCAGCAGCTTGCCAGGGGGCTACGAGCAGTACTTC

D: -
size: large
J: TRBJ2-7
V: TRBV27
CDR3: CASSLGSAPREQYF
DNA: TGTGCCAGCAGTTTAGGGAGTGCCCCCAGGGAGCAGTACTTC

D: -
size: -
J: TRBJ2-7
V: TRBV27
CDR3: CASSTSTGTRYEQYF
DNA: TGTGCCAGCAGTACCTCGACAGGGACTCGCTACGAGCAGTACTTC

D: -
size: -
J: TRBJ2-7
V: TRBV28
CDR3: CASSLGSSPKEQYF
DNA: TGTGCCAGCAGTTTGGGCTCTTCCCCTAAGGAGCAGTACTTC

D: -
size: -
J: TRBJ2-6
V: TRBV19
CDR3: CASSIDEGGGANVLTF
DNA: TGTGCCAGTAGTATAGATGAGGGAGGTGGGGCCAACGTCCTGACTTTC

D: -
size: once
J: TRBJ2-7
V: TRBV27
CDR3: CASRGADSLYEQYF
DNA: TGTGCCAGCAGAGGGGCCGACAGTCTCTACGAGCAGTACTTC

D: -
size: -
J: TRBJ1-1
V: TRBV25-1
CDR3: CASSEIWEGTEAFF
DNA: TGTGCCAGCAGTGAAATTTGGGAGGGCACTGAAGCTTTCTTT

D: -
size: -
J: TRBJ1-1
V: TRBV4-1
CDR3: CASSQGGGGWTEAFF
DNA: TGCGCCAGCAGCCAAGGGGGAGGGGGATGGACTGAAGCTTTCTTT

D: TRBD2
size: -
J: TRBJ2-7
V: TRBV11-2
CDR3: CASSLEISGRSYEQYF
DNA: TGTGCCAGCAGCTTAGAAATTAGCGGGAGGTCCTACGAGCAGTACTTC